This record looks at one T cell receptor beta chain sequence and its context. Unique molecular identifiers were in the cDNA, with template-switch universal primer binding. TCRdb passed the 5' RACE reads through MiXCR, listing each CDR3 protein once. The sample holds 450,000 to 650,000 distinct CDR3 sequences, over 12% seen once. This sample was included in a study of identical twins. Healthy Caucasians made up all donors. The same sample was also studied in work on yellow fever vaccine responses in identical twins.

The sample taken for sequencing was CD4+ T cells sorted from blood. This receptor was identified in a woman between 18 and 29 years old in good health.

The CDR3 loop reads CATSPDSYEQYF. In DNA, the CDR3 is TGTGCCACCAGCCCGGACTCCTACGAGCAGTACTTC. The rearrangement links TRBV15 to TRBJ2-7; D gene uncertain. This CDR3 contains 12 residues. Germline-derived CDR1 and CDR2 are LNHNV and YYDKDF (reference sequence). V lost 5 bases and J lost 0, with 5 bases in between.